This entry lists 26 T cell receptor beta chains sequenced from one sample in a study of cytomegalovirus exposure and HLA in healthy donors. Researchers ran the PCR with 60 Vbeta and 13 Jbeta primers. Sequenced by immunoSEQ multiplex PCR; TCRdb stores in-frame clones only, minus some. The sample contains 150,000 or so clones, approximately 83% of which appear only once. Sequenced material: PBMCs. The receptor set was obtained from a man aged 18-30 years in good health and CMV-seropositive.

V usage is TRBV13 and J usage is TRBJ1-5; D perhaps matches TRBD1 (6 bases). Germline loops: CDR1 PRHDT, CDR2 FYEKMQ (reference sequence). The CDR3 consists of 13 residues. V was cut by 5 bases and J by 4 bases, with 9 bases left in between. CDR3 loop: CASSLRGNQPQHF. In DNA form, the CDR3 reads TGTGCCAGCAGCCTCAGGGGAAATCAGCCCCAGCATTTT.

The rearrangement links TRBV13 to TRBJ2-1; 14 bases are shared with TRBD2. V dropped 5 bases and J dropped 7; count of bases not matched to a gene: 7. Germline V CDR1 and CDR2: PRHDT, FYEKMQ (reference sequence). This CDR3 has 16 amino acids. The CDR3 DNA reads as TGTGCCAGCAGCACGGGACTAGCGGGGGTTGCGAATGAGCAGTTCTTC. Protein sequence: CASSTGLAGVANEQFF.

The chain employs TRBV18 and TRBJ1-2; maybe TRBD1 (6 bases). CDR1 is KGHSH, CDR2 LQKENI, per germline. This CDR3 spans 13 amino acids. V dropped 4 bases and J dropped 8 bases, with 14 bases sitting between them. The CDR3 region has the DNA TGTGCCAGCTCACAAAGCCGGGACAACGGCTACACCTTC. Amino acid sequence: CASSQSRDNGYTF.

The chain carries TRBV4-1 and TRBJ1-1; tentative D call: TRBD1 (6 bases). The ends were cut back, 3 bases at V and 1 base at J, with 12 bases in the middle. Germline V gene data show CDR1 as MGHRA and CDR2 as YSYEKL. This CDR3 has 15 amino acids. CDR3 in DNA: TGCGCCAGCAGCCAGTGGGACAACAAGAACACTGAAGCTTTCTTT. This translates into CASSQWDNKNTEAFF.

The gene calls are TRBV28 and TRBJ1-3; 9 bases map to TRBD1. The CDR3 has 13 amino acids. The germline V gene encodes CDR1 MDHEN and CDR2 SYDVKM. V trimming: 3 bases; J trimming: 7 bases; junction bases outside the gene matches: 1. The CDR3 region has the DNA TGTGCCAGCAGTTTCGACAGGGGGAACACCATATATTTT. Translated: CASSFDRGNTIYF.

As concerns this clone: Other DNA sequences from this sample encode an identical CDR3 as well. V and J are TRBV9 and TRBJ2-7; a possible D gene is TRBD2 (6 bases). V was clipped by 2 bases and J by 1 base, with 10 bases between them. CDR1 and CDR2 (germline): SGDLS, YYNGEE. The CDR3 is 14 amino acids. The CDR3 spells CASSVGGRSYEQYF. The CDR3 DNA is TGTGCCAGCAGCGTTGGAGGGAGATCCTACGAGCAGTACTTC. Full variable domain (remainder filled in from reference TRBV9 and TRBJ2-7): DSGVTQTPKHLITATGQRVTLRCSPRSGDLSVYWYQQSLDQGLQFLIQYYNGEERAKGNILERFSAQQFPDLHSELNLSSLELGDSALYFCASSVGGRSYEQYFGPGTRLTVT.

This chain connects TRBV29-1 to TRBJ1-2; D gene uncertain. V was pared by 3 bases and J by 5 bases, with 4 bases between. CDR1 and CDR2 (germline): SQVTM, ANQGSEA. CDR3 length: 10 residues. CDR3 nucleotides: TGCAGCGTTGAGAGTTATGGCTACACCTTC. It codes for CSVESYGYTF.

The V and J genes are TRBV5-3 and TRBJ2-5; TRBD1 aligns across 7 bases. The end of the DNA is better explained by TRBJ2-7, so the J call may be wrong. TRBV5-3 is given ORF status, its function remaining uncertain. The CDR3 totals 12 residues. The CDR3 region has the DNA TGTGCCAGAAGACAGGGGATCTACGAGCAGTACTTC. Protein: CARRQGIYEQYF.

The J gene is TRBJ2-1, the V gene TRBV10-2; D might be TRBD2 (6 bases). This CDR3 is 17 amino acids long. Trimming shortened V by 9 bases and J by 7 bases, and 28 bases separated the two germline ends. CDR1 and CDR2 (germline): WSHSY, SAAADI. The CDR3 sequence is CASGRGRARWNENEQFF. The DNA of the CDR3 is TGCGCCAGTGGGCGGGGCAGGGCGAGATGGAATGAGAATGAGCAGTTCTTC.

The rearrangement joins TRBV28 to TRBJ1-6; the match to TRBD1 covers 8 bases. The CDR3 extends over 14 amino acids. The V segment lost 8 bases and the J segment 3 bases; nucleotides outside the gene matches: 3. Germline CDR1 and CDR2: MDHEN and SYDVKM. CDR3 loop: CASSGQDYNSPLHF. The CDR3 DNA reads as TGTGCCAGCTCGGGACAGGACTATAATTCACCCCTCCACTTT.

The chain joins TRBV5-1 to TRBJ2-3; D is unresolved. Trimming removed 0 bases at V and 5 bases at J, with 10 bases between. The germline V gene has CDR1 SGHRS and CDR2 YFSETQ. This CDR3 region has 14 residues. CDR3 loop: CASSLVPGGDTQYF. CDR3 nucleotide sequence: TGCGCCAGCAGCTTGGTCCCGGGTGGAGATACGCAGTATTTT.

On this clone itself: This CDR3 is also generated by other DNA sequences in the sample. The rearrangement uses TRBV5-1 and TRBJ2-3; 8 bases align to TRBD1. The V gene's germline CDR1 is SGHRS and CDR2 YFSETQ. The CDR3 is 15 amino acids. Unmatched junction bases numbered 1, after V lost 1 base and J lost 0 bases. For the CDR3, the DNA is TGCGCCAGCAGCTTGAGGACAGGGAGCACAGATACGCAGTATTTT. The encoded protein is CASSLRTGSTDTQYF.

This clone was detected only once. The V and J genes are TRBV5-4 and TRBJ1-2; the D gene is possibly TRBD1 (5 bases). Trimming removed 5 bases from V and 2 bases from J, with 13 bases in between. This CDR3 region has 14 residues. From germline, CDR1 is SGHNT and CDR2 YYREEE (reference sequence). In DNA, the CDR3 is TGTGCCAGCAGTTTCGACCGGGGGAACTATGGCTACACCTTC. Translation gives CASSFDRGNYGYTF.

The V and J genes are TRBV7-9 and TRBJ2-7, with a weak D call TRBD1 (5 bases). The germline V gene has CDR1 SEHNR and CDR2 FQNEAQ (reference sequence). This CDR3 is 13 amino acids long. Trimming took off 8 bases at V and 3 bases at J, with 14 bases between the two ends. Written as DNA, the CDR3 is TGTGCCAGCGGCAGGGCGGATGGCTACGAGCAGTACTTC. Its translation: CASGRADGYEQYF.

This clone was seen only once. This chain joins TRBV29-1 and TRBJ2-5, with D possibly being TRBD1 (5 bases). This CDR3 contains 12 residues. V was pared by 6 bases and J by 4 bases, with 12 bases between. Germline CDR1 SQVTM, CDR2 ANQGSEA. CDR3 bases: TGCAGCGTCATACAGGTTGGAGAGACCCAGTACTTC. It codes for CSVIQVGETQYF.

A few counts support this clone. This sample also contains other DNA sequences that code for the same CDR3. The V and J genes are TRBV5-1 and TRBJ2-7, with D perhaps matching TRBD2 (6 bases). The CDR3 totals 12 residues. Germline V gene lookup returns CDR1 SGHRS and CDR2 YFSETQ. V was pared by 1 base and J by 5 bases, with 7 bases between. CDR3 loop: CASSLPGDEQYF. CDR3 sequence (DNA): TGCGCCAGCAGCTTGCCGGGGGACGAGCAGTACTTC.

The count of this clone is one. The rearrangement uses TRBV7-2 and TRBJ2-7; D might be TRBD2 (6 bases). The CDR3 is 18 residues long. V gave up 1 base and J gave up 3 bases, with 22 bases separating them. Germline assignment: CDR1 SGHTA and CDR2 FQGNSA. CDR3 nucleotide sequence: TGTGCCAGCAGCTTAGGCCCTCCTGGGGGGACGGCTAACTACGAGCAGTACTTC. This gives the protein CASSLGPPGGTANYEQYF.

The CDR3 sequence is CAWRTVGETQYF. CDR3 nucleotides: TGTGCCTGGAGGACAGTTGGAGAGACCCAGTACTTC. V is TRBV30 and J is TRBJ2-5, with D possibly being TRBD1 (5 bases). The V gene's germline CDR1 is GTSNPN and CDR2 SVGIG (reference sequence). CDR3 size: 12 residues. V lost 3 bases to trimming and J lost 4 bases, with 9 bases between them.

This chain joins TRBV9 and TRBJ2-1, with TRBD2 as a possible D gene (5 bases). From germline, CDR1 is SGDLS and CDR2 YYNGEE. The CDR3 covers 15 residues. V gave up 0 bases and J gave up 3 bases, with 10 bases separating them. Here the CDR3 reads CASSVALDFYNEQFF. CDR3 coding DNA: TGTGCCAGCAGCGTAGCACTAGATTTCTACAATGAGCAGTTCTTC.

This clone was seen a few times. The V and J genes are TRBV13 and TRBJ1-1; D uncertain. Between the trimmed V and J ends, which lost 3 bases and 6 bases, there was a span of 5 bases. Germline assignment: CDR1 PRHDT and CDR2 FYEKMQ (reference sequence). The CDR3 runs to 11 residues. The CDR3 bases are TGTGCCAGCAGCTTCCAGGCTGAAGCTTTCTTT. Residues: CASSFQAEAFF.

This clone was recorded only once. The chain combines TRBV7-9 with TRBJ2-3; 12 nucleotides align to TRBD2. This CDR3 spans 16 amino acids. Germline V gene lookup returns CDR1 SEHNR and CDR2 FQNEAQ (reference sequence). J was trimmed by 2 bases and V by 7 bases; bases with no gene match: 7. The CDR3 sequence: CASTPTSGSSTDTQYF. CDR3 DNA: TGTGCCAGCACCCCGACTAGCGGGAGCTCCACAGATACGCAGTATTTT.

V usage is TRBV7-9 and J usage is TRBJ2-3, with 8 positions matching TRBD2. J was trimmed by 2 bases and V by 1 base; bases with no gene match: 11. Germline loops: CDR1 SEHNR, CDR2 FQNEAQ (reference sequence). CDR3 size: 18 residues. This chain's CDR3 is CASSLDLSTSAFTDTQYF. CDR3 sequence (DNA): TGTGCCAGCAGCTTAGATCTTTCGACTAGCGCCTTCACAGATACGCAGTATTTT. Together with reference TRBV7-9 and TRBJ2-3, the CDR3 gives the full variable domain: DTGVSQNPRHKITKRGQNVTFRCDPISEHNRLYWYRQTLGQGPEFLTYFQNEAQLEKSRLLSDRFSAERPKGSFSTLEIQRTEQGDSAMYLCASSLDLSTSAFTDTQYFGPGTRLTVL.

The J gene is TRBJ1-5, the V gene TRBV2; D not certain. Germline-derived CDR1 and CDR2 are SNHLY and FYNNEI. This CDR3 contains 14 residues. V shed 4 bases and J shed 6 bases, with 13 bases lying between them. The CDR3 loop reads CASSVSGQIQPQHF. The CDR3 coding sequence is TGTGCCAGCAGTGTGTCAGGTCAGATTCAGCCCCAGCATTTT.

This sequence joins TRBV13 and TRBJ2-5; 7 bases match TRBD1. This CDR3 region has 14 residues. Trimming cost V 4 bases and J 0 bases; bases outside gene matches: 2. Germline V lookup: CDR1 PRHDT, CDR2 FYEKMQ (reference sequence). CDR3 DNA sequence: TGTGCCAGCAGCTCACAGGGGTACCAAGAGACCCAGTACTTC. Translating gives CASSSQGYQETQYF.

The chain couples TRBV7-7 to TRBJ2-3; D gene ambiguous. The CDR3 has 13 amino acids. Trimming took off 5 bases at V and 3 bases at J, with 9 bases between the two ends. Per the germline V gene, CDR1 is SSHAT and CDR2 is FNYEAQ (reference sequence). CDR3 bases: TGTGCCAGCAGCCTAGACTTGACAGATACGCAGTATTTT. Residues: CASSLDLTDTQYF.

The chain joins TRBV4-1 to TRBJ2-7, with D unclear. Germline loops: CDR1 MGHRA, CDR2 YSYEKL. The CDR3 is 16 amino acids. The germline V and J ends were trimmed by 0 bases and 3 bases, with 15 bases remaining between them. The CDR3 is CASSQDLTGSYYEQYF. The CDR3 nucleotides are TGCGCCAGCAGCCAAGATCTTACCGGGTCCTACTACGAGCAGTACTTC.